Following are 15 T cell receptor beta chains from one sample sequenced in a study of CD8 T cells in ankylosing spondylitis. General study results and limits: There was a TCR beta motif, made of several highly homologous variants, that appeared characteristic of ankylosing spondylitis blood.

These TCRs are of unknown antigen specificity. TCRdb reanalysed the 5' RACE reads using MiXCR and keeps one entry per CDR3 protein. The profile shows 130,000 or so distinct CDR3 sequences, 17% of them singletons. Sample: blood, either unsorted or a sorted T cell fraction (not recorded which). The receptor source for this set is a male donor with ankylosing spondylitis.

This clonotype came up a few times. The chain recombines TRBV7-9 with TRBJ2-4; the D is unclear. Trimming left V 1 base short and J 0 bases short, with 10 bases between. Per germline, CDR1 SEHNR and CDR2 FQNEAQ (reference sequence). CDR3 length: 16 residues. The CDR3 protein is CASSLVAPIAKNIQYF. The CDR3 DNA sequence: TGTGCCAGCAGCTTAGTAGCTCCGATAGCCAAAAACATTCAGTACTTC.

Ten or more counts support this clonotype. This chain joins TRBV4-3 and TRBJ2-2, with 10 bases fitting TRBD2. Trimming at V came to 3 bases and at J to 1 base, leaving 5 bases not matched to a gene. In germline, CDR1 is LGHNA, CDR2 YSLEER. The CDR3 consists of 17 residues. The DNA for the CDR3 is TGCGCCAGCAGCCAGGAACTAGCGGGACTGAACACCGGGGAGCTGTTTTTT. It translates to CASSQELAGLNTGELFF.

The V and J genes are TRBV4-3 and TRBJ2-7; either TRBD1 or TRBD2 may supply D (5 bases each). Germline V gene sequence: CDR1 LGHNA, CDR2 YSLEER. V lost 4 bases, J lost 2 bases, and 15 bases lay in between. The CDR3 loop spans 15 amino acids. The CDR3 sequence: CASSLSAGTTYEQYF. The CDR3, as DNA: TGCGCCAGCAGCCTCTCGGCCGGGACCACCTACGAGCAGTACTTC.

This clonotype was recorded a few times. The chain uses TRBV20-1 and TRBJ2-7; no clear D gene. The V and J ends lost 0 bases and 4 bases respectively, with 10 bases between them. The CDR3 sequence is 13 residues long. Germline V gene sequence: CDR1 DFQATT, CDR2 SNEGSKA (reference sequence). CDR3 region: CSAREPVGYEQYF. The DNA of the CDR3 is TGCAGTGCTAGAGAACCAGTTGGGTACGAGCAGTACTTC.

This rearrangement joins TRBV12-3 or TRBV12-4 to TRBJ1-2; 8 bases are a match to TRBD1. Unmatched junction bases numbered 5, after V lost 3 bases and J lost 8 bases. The CDR3 is 13 residues long. The CDR3 spells CASSFTGGWGYTF. CDR3 sequence (DNA): TGTGCCAGCAGTTTTACAGGGGGATGGGGCTACACCTTC.

This clonotype was observed a handful of times. This sequence joins TRBV11-2 and TRBJ2-3, with a possible D match to TRBD1 (5 bases). CDR1 and CDR2 from the germline V gene are SGHAT and FQNNGV. Between the trimmed V and J ends, which lost 5 bases and 0 bases, there was a span of 12 bases. This CDR3 region has 15 residues. This CDR3 is CASSGRDSSTDTQYF. In DNA, the CDR3 is TGTGCCAGCAGCGGACGAGACAGTAGCACAGATACGCAGTATTTT.

A few counts support this clonotype. This chain connects TRBV4-3 to TRBJ2-2; perhaps TRBD1 as D (6 bases). This CDR3 has 17 residues. V was shortened by 3 bases and J by 2 bases, with 16 bases between the two germline ends. Germline CDR1 and CDR2: LGHNA and YSLEER. The CDR3 loop is CASSQGTGTRNTGELFF. The CDR3 DNA reads as TGCGCCAGCAGCCAGGGGACCGGGACACGAAACACCGGGGAGCTGTTTTTT.

This clonotype has just a few counts. The chain carries TRBV7-9 and TRBJ2-7, with D uncertain. Germline V gene data show CDR1 as SEHNR and CDR2 as FQNEAQ (reference sequence). The CDR3 is 12 residues long. V gave up 1 base and J gave up 6 bases, with 7 bases separating them. CDR3 loop: CASSLEVPEQYF. Here the CDR3 DNA reads TGTGCCAGCAGCTTAGAGGTACCCGAGCAGTACTTC.

The V and J genes are TRBV7-2 and TRBJ2-5; TRBD2 matches at 8 bases. CDR1 is SGHTA and CDR2 is FQGNSA in the germline V gene. The CDR3 is 14 residues long. V dropped 3 bases and J dropped 5; count of bases not matched to a gene: 5. The CDR3 loop is CASSFRTSWETQYF. CDR3 in DNA: TGTGCCAGCAGCTTCCGGACTAGCTGGGAGACCCAGTACTTC. Together with reference TRBV7-2 and TRBJ2-5, the CDR3 gives the full variable domain: GAGVSQSPSNKVTEKGKDVELRCDPISGHTALYWYRQSLGQGLEFLIYFQGNSAPDKSGLPSDRFSAERTGGSVSTLTIQRTQQEDSAVYLCASSFRTSWETQYFGPGTRLLVL.

This clonotype was found a few times. The chain carries TRBV24-1 and TRBJ1-5; D is possibly TRBD1 (5 bases). CDR1 and CDR2 from the germline V gene are KGHDR and SFDVKD. V lost 0 bases to trimming and J lost 0 bases, with 11 bases between them. The CDR3 is 17 amino acids. The CDR3 sequence is CATSDLSGTYSNQPQHF. The CDR3 nucleotides read TGTGCCACCAGTGATTTGTCAGGGACGTATAGCAATCAGCCCCAGCATTTT.

This rearrangement joins TRBV27 to TRBJ2-7; D unclear. Germline values: CDR1 MNHEY, CDR2 SMNVEV (reference sequence). Between the trimmed V and J ends, which lost 2 bases and 7 bases, there was a span of 12 bases. This CDR3 region has 13 residues. The CDR3 reads CASSLGTAWEQYF. The CDR3 coding sequence is TGTGCCAGCAGTTTAGGAACAGCCTGGGAGCAGTACTTC.

This clonotype was counted only a few times. The chain joins TRBV24-1 to TRBJ2-3, with TRBD2 matching 12 bases. Trimming cost V 3 bases and J 6 bases; bases outside gene matches: 9. Germline loops: CDR1 KGHDR, CDR2 SFDVKD. CDR3 length: 17 residues. The CDR3 DNA sequence: TGTGCCACCAGTGATCGGACTAGCGGGACCCTGCGGGATACGCAGTATTTT. Amino acid sequence: CATSDRTSGTLRDTQYF.

This clonotype showed up just a few times. The rearrangement links TRBV7-6 to TRBJ2-2, with 11 bases identical to TRBD2. V was pared by 0 bases and J by 4 bases, with 16 bases of the junction left unmatched. This CDR3 has 21 amino acids. From germline, CDR1 is SGHVS and CDR2 FNYEAQ. CDR3 bases: TGTGCCAGCAGCTTAGCGGTGGATAGCGGGAGGGAACGATACGGCACCGGGGAGCTGTTTTTT. Residues: CASSLAVDSGRERYGTGELFF.

This clonotype was counted only a few times. V gene TRBV9 combines with J gene TRBJ2-1; a possible D gene is TRBD2 (5 bases). Germline CDR1 SGDLS, CDR2 YYNGEE. This CDR3 has 13 residues. V lost 3 bases and J lost 6, with 10 bases in between. The CDR3 nucleotides are TGTGCCAGCAGCGGGTCTAGCAGCAATGAGCAGTTCTTC. As protein: CASSGSSSNEQFF.

This chain uses TRBV7-9 with TRBJ2-7; TRBD2 is a possible D gene (6 bases). Germline V gives CDR1 SEHNR, CDR2 FQNEAQ (reference sequence). The CDR3 loop spans 14 amino acids. With 0 bases removed from V and 3 bases from J, the gap between germline ends came to 9 bases. This CDR3 reads CASSLARGNYEQYF. CDR3 nucleotides: TGTGCCAGCAGCTTAGCCCGGGGGAACTACGAGCAGTACTTC.